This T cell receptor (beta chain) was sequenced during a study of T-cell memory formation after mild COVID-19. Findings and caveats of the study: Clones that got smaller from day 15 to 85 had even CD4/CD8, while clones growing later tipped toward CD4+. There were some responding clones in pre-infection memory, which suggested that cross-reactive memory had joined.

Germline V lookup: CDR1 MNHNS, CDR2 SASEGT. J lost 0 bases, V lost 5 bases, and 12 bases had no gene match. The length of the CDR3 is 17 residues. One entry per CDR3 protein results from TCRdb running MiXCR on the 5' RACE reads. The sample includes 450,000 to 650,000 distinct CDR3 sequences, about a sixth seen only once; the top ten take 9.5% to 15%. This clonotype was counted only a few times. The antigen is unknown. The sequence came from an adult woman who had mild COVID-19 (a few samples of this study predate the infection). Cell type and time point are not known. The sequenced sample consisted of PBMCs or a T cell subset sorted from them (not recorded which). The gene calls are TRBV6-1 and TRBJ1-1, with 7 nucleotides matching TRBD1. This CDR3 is CASSPRRATGMNTEAFF. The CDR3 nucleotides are TGTGCCAGCAGTCCCCGACGGGCGACAGGGATGAACACTGAAGCTTTCTTT.